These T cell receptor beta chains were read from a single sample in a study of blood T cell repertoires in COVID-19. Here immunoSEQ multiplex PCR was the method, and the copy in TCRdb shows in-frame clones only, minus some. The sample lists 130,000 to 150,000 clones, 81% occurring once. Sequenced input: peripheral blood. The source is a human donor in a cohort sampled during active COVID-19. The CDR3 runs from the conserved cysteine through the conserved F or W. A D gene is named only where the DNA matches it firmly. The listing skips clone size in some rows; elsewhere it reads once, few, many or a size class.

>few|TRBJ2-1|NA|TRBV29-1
CSVEEAVYNEQFF
TGCAGCGTTGAAGAAGCGGTCTACAATGAGCAGTTCTTC
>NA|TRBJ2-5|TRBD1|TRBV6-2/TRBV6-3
CASSDSGQLKKETQYF
TGTGCCAGCAGTGACTCGGGACAGCTGAAAAAAGAGACCCAGTACTTC
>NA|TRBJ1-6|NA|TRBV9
CASSPSNGFSSPLHF
TGTGCCAGCAGCCCATCGAACGGTTTTAGTTCACCCCTCCACTTT
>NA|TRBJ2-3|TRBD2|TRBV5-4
CASSGALAGDKDTQYF
TGTGCCAGCAGCGGGGCGCTAGCGGGAGATAAAGATACGCAGTATTTT
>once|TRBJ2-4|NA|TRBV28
CASSLEVVAKNIQYF
TGTGCCAGCAGTTTAGAAGTAGTAGCCAAAAACATTCAGTACTTC
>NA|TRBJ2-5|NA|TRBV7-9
CASSRTTVPETQYF
TGTGCCAGCAGCCGTACGACAGTCCCGGAGACCCAGTACTTC
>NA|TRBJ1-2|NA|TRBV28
CASSLASYGYTF
TGTGCCAGCAGTTTAGCCAGCTATGGCTACACCTTC
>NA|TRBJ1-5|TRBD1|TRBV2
CASRGGTGSNQPQHF
TGTGCCAGCAGGGGGGGGACAGGCAGCAATCAGCCCCAGCATTTT
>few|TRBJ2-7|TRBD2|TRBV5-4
CASSFGTSSYEQYF
TGTGCCAGCAGCTTCGGGACTAGCTCCTACGAGCAGTACTTC
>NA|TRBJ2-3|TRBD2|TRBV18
CASSPPSGRAGDTQYF
TGTGCCAGCTCACCACCGAGCGGGAGGGCCGGAGATACGCAGTATTTT
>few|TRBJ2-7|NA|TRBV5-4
CASSLYYEQYF
TGTGCCAGCAGCTTGTACTACGAGCAGTACTTC
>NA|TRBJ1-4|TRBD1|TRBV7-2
CASSAGDRGYEKLFF
TGTGCCAGCAGCGCCGGGGACAGGGGTTATGAAAAACTGTTTTTT
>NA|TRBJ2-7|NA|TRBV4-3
CASSQEIVPTYEQYF
TGCGCCAGCAGCCAAGAGATAGTGCCCACCTACGAGCAGTACTTC
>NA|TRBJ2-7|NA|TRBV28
CASSLSRGSYEQYF
TGTGCCAGCAGTTTATCAAGGGGGTCCTACGAGCAGTACTTC
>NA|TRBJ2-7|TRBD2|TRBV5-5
CASRLADPYEQYF
TGTGCCAGCAGACTAGCGGACCCCTACGAGCAGTACTTC
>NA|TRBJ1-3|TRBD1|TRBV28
CASSSSLWDRRGGENTIYF
TGTGCCAGCAGTAGTTCGTTATGGGACAGACGAGGGGGTGAGAACACCATATATTTT
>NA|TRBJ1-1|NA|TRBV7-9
CASSLARGTEAFF
TGTGCCAGCAGCTTAGCCAGGGGTACTGAAGCTTTCTTT
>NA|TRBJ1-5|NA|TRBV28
CASQVGNQPQHF
TGTGCCAGCCAAGTAGGCAATCAGCCCCAGCATTTT
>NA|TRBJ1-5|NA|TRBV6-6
CASSYWTDQPQHF
TGTGCCAGCAGTTATTGGACAGATCAGCCCCAGCATTTT
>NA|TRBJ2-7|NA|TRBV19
CASSNRGGTDEQYF
TGTGCCAGTAGCAACAGGGGGGGAACGGACGAGCAGTACTTC
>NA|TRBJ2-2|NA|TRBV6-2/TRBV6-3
CASSYRAGLGSGELFF
TGTGCCAGCAGTTACCGAGCTGGGTTGGGGAGCGGGGAGCTGTTTTTT
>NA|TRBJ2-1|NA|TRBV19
CATGGSYNEQFF
TGTGCCACCGGGGGCTCCTACAATGAGCAGTTCTTC
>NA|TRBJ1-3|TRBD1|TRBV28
CASIDRVWNTIYF
TGTGCCAGCATTGACAGGGTTTGGAACACCATATATTTT
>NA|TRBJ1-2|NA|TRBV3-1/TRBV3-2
CASSQPGGGYTF
TGTGCCAGCAGTCAACCCGGAGGCGGCTACACCTTC
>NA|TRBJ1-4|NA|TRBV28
CASAKRGSGEKLFF
TGTGCCAGCGCTAAGCGGGGGTCCGGCGAAAAACTGTTTTTT
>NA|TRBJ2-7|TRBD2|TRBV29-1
CSVLLAGKSYEQYF
TGCAGCGTACTACTAGCGGGAAAGTCCTACGAGCAGTACTTC
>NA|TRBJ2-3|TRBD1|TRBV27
CASSARTGGGADTQYF
TGTGCCAGCAGTGCCCGGACAGGGGGGGGTGCAGATACGCAGTATTTT
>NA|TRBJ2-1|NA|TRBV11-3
CASNRGLGDNEQFF
TGTGCCAGCAACAGGGGACTGGGGGACAATGAGCAGTTCTTC
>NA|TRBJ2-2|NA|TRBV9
CASTPLEDTGELFF
TGTGCCAGCACCCCCCTCGAGGACACCGGGGAGCTGTTTTTT
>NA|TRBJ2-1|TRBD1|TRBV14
CASSATGTVYNEQFF
TGTGCCAGCAGCGCCACCGGGACAGTTTACAATGAGCAGTTCTTC
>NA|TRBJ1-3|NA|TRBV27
CASSTTGFGNTIYF
TGTGCCAGCAGTACTACAGGGTTTGGAAACACCATATATTTT
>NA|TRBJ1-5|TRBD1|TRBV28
CASRSTGGSNQPQHF
TGTGCCAGCAGATCGACAGGGGGAAGCAATCAGCCCCAGCATTTT
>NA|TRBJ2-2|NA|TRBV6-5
CASSYSVTGELFF
TGTGCCAGCAGTTACTCCGTAACCGGGGAGCTGTTTTTT
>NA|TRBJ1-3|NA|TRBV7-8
CASSLAGVTGNTIYF
TGTGCCAGCAGCTTAGCAGGGGTTACTGGAAACACCATATATTTT
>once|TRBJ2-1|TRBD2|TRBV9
CASSASGRAFYNEQFF
TGTGCCAGCAGCGCTAGCGGGAGGGCCTTCTACAATGAGCAGTTCTTC
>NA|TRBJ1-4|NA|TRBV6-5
CASSYTTGLGEKLFF
TGTGCCAGCAGTTACACAACAGGGCTTGGGGAAAAACTGTTTTTT
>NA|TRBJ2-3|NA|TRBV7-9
CASSRGTPGPPDTQYF
TGTGCCAGCAGCCGAGGGACTCCTGGGCCCCCAGATACGCAGTATTTT
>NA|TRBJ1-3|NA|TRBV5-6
CASSPGSGNTIYF
TGTGCCAGCAGCCCAGGGTCCGGAAACACCATATATTTT
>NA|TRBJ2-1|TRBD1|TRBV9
CASSPRTGANEQFF
TGTGCCAGCAGCCCCCGGACAGGGGCCAATGAGCAGTTCTTC
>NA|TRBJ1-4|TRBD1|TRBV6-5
CASSPVGTGDEKLFF
TGTGCCAGCAGTCCCGTCGGGACAGGGGATGAAAAACTGTTTTTT
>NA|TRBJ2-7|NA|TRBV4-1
CASSQAPGTYEQYF
TGCGCCAGCAGCCAAGCTCCAGGGACCTACGAGCAGTACTTC
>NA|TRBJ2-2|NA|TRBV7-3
CASSLLPGNTGELFF
TGTGCCAGCAGCTTACTTCCAGGGAACACCGGGGAGCTGTTTTTT
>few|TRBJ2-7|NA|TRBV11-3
CASSKKGDYYEQYF
TGTGCCAGCAGCAAAAAGGGGGACTACTACGAGCAGTACTTC
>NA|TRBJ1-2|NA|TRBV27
CASSLRGNYGYTF
TGTGCCAGCAGCCTACGGGGGAACTATGGCTACACCTTC
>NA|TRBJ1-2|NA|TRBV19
CASSTGAYGGYTF
TGTGCCAGTAGTACTGGGGCCTACGGGGGCTACACCTTC